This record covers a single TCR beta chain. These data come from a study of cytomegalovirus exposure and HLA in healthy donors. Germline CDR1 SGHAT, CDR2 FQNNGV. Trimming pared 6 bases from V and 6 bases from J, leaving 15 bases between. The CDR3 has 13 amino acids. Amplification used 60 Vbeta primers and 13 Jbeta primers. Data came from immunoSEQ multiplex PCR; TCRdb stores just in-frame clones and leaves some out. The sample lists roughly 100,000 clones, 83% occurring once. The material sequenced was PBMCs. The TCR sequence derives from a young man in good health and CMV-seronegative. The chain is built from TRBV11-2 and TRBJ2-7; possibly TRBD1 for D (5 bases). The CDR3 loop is CASRYAVQGEQYF. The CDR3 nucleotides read TGTGCCAGCAGGTACGCCGTCCAGGGCGAGCAGTACTTC.